A selection of T cell receptor beta chains follows, all from one sample in a study of cytomegalovirus exposure and HLA in healthy donors. Sequenced by immunoSEQ multiplex PCR; TCRdb stores in-frame clones only, minus some. The repertoire holds approximately 160,000 clones, with 80% to 85% as singletons. What was sequenced was PBMCs. Receptors were obtained from a man aged 25-45 years in good health and CMV-seropositive. Each CDR3 is given with its conserved first and last residue. D genes are given only for firm matches. Size values are once, few and many counts, or a class for expanded clones, and some rows have none.

size: once; J: TRBJ2-1; V: TRBV4-1; length: 13; D: TRBD1; DNA: TGCGCCAGCAGCCGGACAGGGTCTAATGAGCAGTTCTTC; CDR3: CASSRTGSNEQFF
size: once; J: TRBJ1-1; V: TRBV19; length: 13; D: -; DNA: TGTGCCAGTAGTATGAGTAAGAACACTGAAGCTTTCTTT; CDR3: CASSMSKNTEAFF
size: -; J: TRBJ2-1; V: TRBV28; length: 14; D: -; DNA: TGTGCCAGCATACAGGGGGGGTTAAGGAATGAGCAGTTCTTC; CDR3: CASIQGGLRNEQFF
size: -; J: TRBJ2-7; V: TRBV6-5; length: 15; D: -; DNA: TGTGCCAGCAGTTACTCGTACCAGGGTGTCTACGAGCAGTACTTC; CDR3: CASSYSYQGVYEQYF
size: -; J: TRBJ1-1; V: TRBV30; length: 14; D: -; DNA: TGTGCCTGGAGCCATGGGGGCTTGAACACTGAAGCTTTCTTT; CDR3: CAWSHGGLNTEAFF
size: -; J: TRBJ1-5; V: TRBV6-5; length: 15; D: -; DNA: TGTGCCAGCAGTTATACCGGCGGAAGCAATCAGCCCCAGCATTTT; CDR3: CASSYTGGSNQPQHF
size: -; J: TRBJ2-1; V: TRBV4-3; length: 19; D: TRBD2; DNA: TGCGCCAGCAGCCCGGAATGGCGAGCGGGGGGGCAGGGTGTTCATGAGCAGTTCTTC; CDR3: CASSPEWRAGGQGVHEQFF
size: -; J: TRBJ2-1; V: TRBV11-3; length: 14; D: -; DNA: TGTGCCAGCAGCTTAGATGGCACAGGGAATGAGCAGTTCTTC; CDR3: CASSLDGTGNEQFF
size: once; J: TRBJ2-7; V: TRBV7-3; length: 14; D: TRBD1; DNA: TGTGCCAGCAGCCCCCCGGACAGGACCTACGAGCAGTACTTC; CDR3: CASSPPDRTYEQYF
size: -; J: TRBJ2-2; V: TRBV7-9; length: 16; D: TRBD2; DNA: TGTGCCAGCAGCTTAGAGGGACTAATTTTGGCCGGGGAGCTGTTTTTT; CDR3: CASSLEGLILAGELFF
size: few; J: TRBJ1-2; V: TRBV2; length: 13; D: -; DNA: TGTGCCAGCTGTCCTGACAAGTACTATGGCTACACCTTC; CDR3: CASCPDKYYGYTF
size: -; J: TRBJ2-5; V: TRBV7-9; length: 15; D: TRBD2; DNA: TGTGCCAGCAGCTTTGGAGCGGGGAAAGAAGAGACCCAGTACTTC; CDR3: CASSFGAGKEETQYF
size: -; J: TRBJ1-5; V: TRBV7-2; length: 17; D: -; DNA: TGTGCCAGCAGCTCAAACCCTCTCTTCCGCTGGCCTTCGCCCCAGCATTTT; CDR3: CASSSNPLFRWPSPQHF
size: few; J: TRBJ2-7; V: TRBV29-1; length: 13; D: -; DNA: TGCAGCACAACGGGAGAAAGCTCCTACGAGCAGTACTTC; CDR3: CSTTGESSYEQYF
size: few; J: TRBJ2-1; V: TRBV11-2; length: 13; D: TRBD1; DNA: TGTGCCAGCAGCAGGATACAGGGGAATGAGCAGTTCTTC; CDR3: CASSRIQGNEQFF
size: -; J: TRBJ1-2; V: TRBV28; length: 13; D: TRBD1; DNA: TGTGCCAGCAGTTGGACAGGGAGTCATGGCTACACCTTC; CDR3: CASSWTGSHGYTF
size: -; J: TRBJ2-1; V: TRBV12-5; length: 13; D: -; DNA: TGTGCTAGTGGTTTGGGGCCCTACAATGAGCAGTTCTTC; CDR3: CASGLGPYNEQFF
size: -; J: TRBJ2-7; V: TRBV7-6; length: 15; D: TRBD2; DNA: TGTGCCAGCAGATCGGGGACTAGCCCACGAGGGGAGCAGTACTTC; CDR3: CASRSGTSPRGEQYF
size: -; J: TRBJ1-2; V: TRBV9; length: 14; D: -; DNA: TGTGCCAGCAGCGTAGTCCCTGATAGCTATGGCTACACCTTC; CDR3: CASSVVPDSYGYTF
size: -; J: TRBJ2-7; V: TRBV16; length: 14; D: -; DNA: TGTGCCAGCAGCCAACGAGGAGGAGCCTACGAGCAGTACTTC; CDR3: CASSQRGGAYEQYF
size: once; J: TRBJ1-1; V: TRBV27; length: 16; D: TRBD1; DNA: TGTGCCAGCATCTATAGAACAGGGGGAAGTTACACTGAAGCTTTCTTT; CDR3: CASIYRTGGSYTEAFF
size: -; J: TRBJ2-7; V: TRBV6-6; length: 12; D: -; DNA: TGTGCCAGCAGTTACACGCAACGGGAGCAGTACTTC; CDR3: CASSYTQREQYF
size: -; J: TRBJ2-1; V: TRBV5-6; length: 14; D: -; DNA: TGTGCCAGCAGCTTAGGGGGCTCCTACAATGAGCAGTTCTTC; CDR3: CASSLGGSYNEQFF
size: -; J: TRBJ2-3; V: TRBV27; length: 14; D: -; DNA: TGTGCCAGCAGTTTAATGGGGGGTAGAGATACGCAGTATTTT; CDR3: CASSLMGGRDTQYF
size: once; J: TRBJ2-2; V: TRBV19; length: 14; D: TRBD1; DNA: TGTGCCAGTTTGGACAGGGGGGAAGCCGGGGAGCTGTTTTTT; CDR3: CASLDRGEAGELFF
size: -; J: TRBJ1-4; V: TRBV5-1; length: 15; D: -; DNA: TGCGCCAGCAGCCCCGAACCGGGGAATAATGAAAAACTGTTTTTT; CDR3: CASSPEPGNNEKLFF
size: -; J: TRBJ1-1; V: TRBV28; length: 13; D: TRBD1; DNA: TGTGCCAGCAGCACAGGGGGCTACACTGAAGCTTTCTTT; CDR3: CASSTGGYTEAFF
size: -; J: TRBJ2-1; V: TRBV5-1; length: 14; D: -; DNA: TGCGCCAGCAGCTTTCGGGTGACTGGCAATGAGCAGTTCTTC; CDR3: CASSFRVTGNEQFF